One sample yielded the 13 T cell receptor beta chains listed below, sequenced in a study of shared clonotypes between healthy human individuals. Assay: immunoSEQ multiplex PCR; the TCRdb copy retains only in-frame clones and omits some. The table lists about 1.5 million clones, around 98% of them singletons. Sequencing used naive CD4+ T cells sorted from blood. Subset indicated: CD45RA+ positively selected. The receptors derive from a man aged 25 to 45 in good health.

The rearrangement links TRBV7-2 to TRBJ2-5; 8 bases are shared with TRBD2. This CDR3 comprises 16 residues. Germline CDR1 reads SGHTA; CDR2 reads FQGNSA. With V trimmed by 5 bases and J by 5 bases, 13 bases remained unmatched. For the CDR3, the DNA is TGTGCCAGCAGCCACCAGGCGGGAGGCAACCGTGAGACCCAGTACTTC. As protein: CASSHQAGGNRETQYF. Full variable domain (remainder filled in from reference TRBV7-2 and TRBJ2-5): GAGVSQSPSNKVTEKGKDVELRCDPISGHTALYWYRQSLGQGLEFLIYFQGNSAPDKSGLPSDRFSAERTGGSVSTLTIQRTQQEDSAVYLCASSHQAGGNRETQYFGPGTRLLVL.

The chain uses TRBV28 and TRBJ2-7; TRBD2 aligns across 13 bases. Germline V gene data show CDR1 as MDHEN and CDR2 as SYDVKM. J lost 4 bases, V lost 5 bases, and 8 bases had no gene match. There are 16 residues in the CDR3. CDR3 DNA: TGTGCCAGCAGTGCACGTGGACTAGCGGGAGAGTACGAGCAGTACTTC. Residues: CASSARGLAGEYEQYF. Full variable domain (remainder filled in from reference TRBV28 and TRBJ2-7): DVKVTQSSRYLVKRTGEKVFLECVQDMDHENMFWYRQDPGLGLRLIYFSYDVKMKEKGDIPEGYSVSREKKERFSLILESASTNQTSMYLCASSARGLAGEYEQYFGPGTRLTVT.

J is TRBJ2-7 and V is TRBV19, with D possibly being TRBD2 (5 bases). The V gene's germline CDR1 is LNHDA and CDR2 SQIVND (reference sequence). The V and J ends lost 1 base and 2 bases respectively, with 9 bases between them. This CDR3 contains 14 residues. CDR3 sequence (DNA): TGTGCCAGTAGTATAGTCGGGGAGACCTACGAGCAGTACTTC. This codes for CASSIVGETYEQYF.

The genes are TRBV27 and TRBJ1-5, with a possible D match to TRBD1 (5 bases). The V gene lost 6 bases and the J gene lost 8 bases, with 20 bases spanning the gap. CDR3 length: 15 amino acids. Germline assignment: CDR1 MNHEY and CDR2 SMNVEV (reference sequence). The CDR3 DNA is TGTGCCAGCAGCCCCGTGGACACCCAGATGGAGCCCCAGCATTTT. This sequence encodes CASSPVDTQMEPQHF.

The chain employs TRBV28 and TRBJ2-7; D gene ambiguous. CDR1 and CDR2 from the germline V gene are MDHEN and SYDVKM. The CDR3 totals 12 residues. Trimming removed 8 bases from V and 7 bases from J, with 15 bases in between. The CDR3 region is CASAVVPKEQYF. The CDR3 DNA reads TGTGCCAGCGCGGTGGTCCCGAAAGAGCAGTACTTC.

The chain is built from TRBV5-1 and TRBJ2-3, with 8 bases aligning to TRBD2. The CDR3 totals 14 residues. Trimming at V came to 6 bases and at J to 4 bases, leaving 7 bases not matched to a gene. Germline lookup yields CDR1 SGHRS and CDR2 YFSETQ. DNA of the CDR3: TGCGCCAGCACCCTTGGGACTAGTTCAGATACGCAGTATTTT. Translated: CASTLGTSSDTQYF.

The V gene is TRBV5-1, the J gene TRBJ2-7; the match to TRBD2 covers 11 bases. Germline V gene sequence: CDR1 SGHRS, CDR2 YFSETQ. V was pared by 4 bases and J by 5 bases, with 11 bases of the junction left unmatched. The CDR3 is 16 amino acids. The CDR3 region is CASSADSTSGSHEQYF. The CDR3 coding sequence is TGCGCCAGCAGCGCGGACAGTACTAGCGGGAGTCACGAGCAGTACTTC.

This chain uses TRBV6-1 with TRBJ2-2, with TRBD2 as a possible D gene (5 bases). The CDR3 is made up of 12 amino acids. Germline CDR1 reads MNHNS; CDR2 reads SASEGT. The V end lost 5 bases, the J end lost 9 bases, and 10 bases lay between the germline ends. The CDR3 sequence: CASSPEGRELFF. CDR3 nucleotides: TGTGCCAGCAGTCCCGAGGGCCGGGAGCTGTTTTTT.

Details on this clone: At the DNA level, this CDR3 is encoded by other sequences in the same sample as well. DNA for the CDR3: TGTGCCAGCAGCGTTCGAGGGAGCGACACCGGGGAGCTGTTTTTT. It yields the protein CASSVRGSDTGELFF. The rearrangement joins TRBV9 to TRBJ2-2; tentative D call: TRBD2 (5 bases). V dropped 2 bases and J dropped 3 bases, with 11 bases sitting between them. From germline, CDR1 is SGDLS and CDR2 YYNGEE. The CDR3 runs 15 residues.

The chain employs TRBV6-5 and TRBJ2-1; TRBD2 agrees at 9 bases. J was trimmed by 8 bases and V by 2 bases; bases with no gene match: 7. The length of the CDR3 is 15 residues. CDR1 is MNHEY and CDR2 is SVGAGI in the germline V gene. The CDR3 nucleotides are TGTGCCAGCAGTTACCAGGTAGCGGGAGCCGATGAGCAGTTCTTC. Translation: CASSYQVAGADEQFF.

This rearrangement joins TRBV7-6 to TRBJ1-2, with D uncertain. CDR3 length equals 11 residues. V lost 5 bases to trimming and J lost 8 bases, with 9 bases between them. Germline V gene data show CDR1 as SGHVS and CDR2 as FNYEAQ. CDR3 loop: CASSRGEGYTF. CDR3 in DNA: TGTGCCAGCAGCCGAGGCGAGGGCTACACCTTC.

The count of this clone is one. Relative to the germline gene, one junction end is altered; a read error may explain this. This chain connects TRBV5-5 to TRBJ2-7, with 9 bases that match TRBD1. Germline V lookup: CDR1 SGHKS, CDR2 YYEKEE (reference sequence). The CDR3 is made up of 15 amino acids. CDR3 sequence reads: CAGSLGQGILNEQYF. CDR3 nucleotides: TGTGCCGGCAGCTTGGGACAGGGAATTTTGAACGAGCAGTACTTC.

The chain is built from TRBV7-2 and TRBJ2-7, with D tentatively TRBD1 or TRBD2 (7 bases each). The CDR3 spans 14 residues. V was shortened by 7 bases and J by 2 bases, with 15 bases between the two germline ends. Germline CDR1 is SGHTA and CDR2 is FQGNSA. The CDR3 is CASNRGGNPYEQYF. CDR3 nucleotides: TGTGCCAGCAACAGGGGAGGGAACCCCTACGAGCAGTACTTC. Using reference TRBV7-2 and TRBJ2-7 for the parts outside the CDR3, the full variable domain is GAGVSQSPSNKVTEKGKDVELRCDPISGHTALYWYRQSLGQGLEFLIYFQGNSAPDKSGLPSDRFSAERTGGSVSTLTIQRTQQEDSAVYLCASNRGGNPYEQYFGPGTRLTVT.